This entry lists 9 T cell receptor beta chains sequenced from one sample in a study of T cell changes during pregnancy in multiple sclerosis. TCRdb's copy holds only in-frame clones and misses some; the assay was immunoSEQ multiplex PCR. This sample has tens of thousands of clones, with 85% to 95% found just once. The sample consisted of peripheral blood, taken in the third trimester of pregnancy. Every receptor here comes from a female donor in good health, enrolled as a control in a pregnancy study.

The rearrangement joins TRBV7-3 to TRBJ2-1; 10 positions agree with TRBD2. Germline values: CDR1 SGHTA, CDR2 FQGTGA. After removal of 4 bases from V and 4 bases from J, the junction contained 10 bases not matched to a gene. The CDR3 runs to 17 residues. CDR3 amino acids: CASSSPLSGRAYNEQFF. The CDR3 coding sequence is TGTGCCAGCAGCTCTCCCCTAAGCGGGAGGGCGTACAATGAGCAGTTCTTC.

V and J are TRBV19 and TRBJ2-3; D gene ambiguous. The CDR3 spans 14 residues. Trimming shortened V by 3 bases and J by 2 bases, and 9 bases separated the two germline ends. Germline values: CDR1 LNHDA, CDR2 SQIVND (reference sequence). The CDR3 loop is CASSISGPTDTQYF. Here the CDR3 DNA reads TGTGCCAGTAGTATTTCTGGGCCCACAGATACGCAGTATTTT.

As DNA, the CDR3 is TGTGCATCAGCGAGGAGGGACTTC. Amino acids: CASARRDF. The chain is built from TRBV21-1 and TRBJ2-7; the table's D gene call, TRBD2, was not cross checked with the DNA. TRBV21-1 is recorded as a pseudogene. The CDR3 has 8 residues.

This clone was recorded a few times. This rearrangement joins TRBV6-6 to TRBJ1-5; a possible D gene is TRBD1 (5 bases). CDR1 MNHNY and CDR2 SVGAGI come from the germline V gene (reference sequence). The CDR3 has 16 amino acids. V lost 2 bases and J 1 base, leaving 12 bases between the germline ends. CDR3: CASSYLRTISNQPQHF. The CDR3 nucleotides read TGTGCCAGCAGTTACCTCAGGACAATAAGCAATCAGCCCCAGCATTTT.

The chain links TRBV7-2 to TRBJ2-7; TRBD2 agrees at 10 bases. The junction had 2 bases not matched to a gene; V was cut back by 3 bases and J by 3 bases. CDR3 size: 14 residues. Germline assignment: CDR1 SGHTA and CDR2 FQGNSA. Here the CDR3 DNA reads TGTGCCAGCAGCTTGGCTAGCGGGAGCTACGAGCAGTACTTC. Translated, it gives CASSLASGSYEQYF. Supplemented by reference TRBV7-2 and TRBJ2-7, the full variable domain reads GAGVSQSPSNKVTEKGKDVELRCDPISGHTALYWYRQSLGQGLEFLIYFQGNSAPDKSGLPSDRFSAERTGGSVSTLTIQRTQQEDSAVYLCASSLASGSYEQYFGPGTRLTVT.

The chain uses TRBV4-3 and TRBJ2-5; TRBD2 matches 13 bases. Germline trimming cut 0 bases from V and 5 bases from J; bases unmatched to any gene: 12. CDR1 is LGHNA, CDR2 YSLEER, per germline. This CDR3 spans 19 amino acids. CDR3 in amino acids: CASSQDGAGTSGVRETQYF. DNA for the CDR3: TGCGCCAGCAGCCAAGATGGGGCCGGGACTAGCGGGGTGCGGGAGACCCAGTACTTC.

This rearrangement joins TRBV7-9 to TRBJ2-5, with a possible D match to TRBD2 (6 bases). This CDR3 comprises 14 residues. Germline-derived CDR1 and CDR2 are SEHNR and FQNEAQ (reference sequence). V was shortened by 2 bases and J by 3 bases, with 10 bases between the two germline ends. The CDR3: CASSLLGLKETQYF. CDR3 coding DNA: TGTGCCAGCAGCTTATTAGGACTAAAAGAGACCCAGTACTTC. Full variable domain (missing parts from reference TRBV7-9 and TRBJ2-5): DTGVSQNPRHKITKRGQNVTFRCDPISEHNRLYWYRQTLGQGPEFLTYFQNEAQLEKSRLLSDRFSAERPKGSFSTLEIQRTEQGDSAMYLCASSLLGLKETQYFGPGTRLLVL.

The V call is TRBV4-1, the J call TRBJ2-4; 15 nucleotides align to TRBD2. CDR1 and CDR2 from the germline V gene are MGHRA and YSYEKL. The CDR3 has 19 amino acids. V lost 4 bases and J lost 2; bases outside the gene matches: 9. The CDR3 DNA is TGCGCCAGCAGCCCCTGGACTAGCGGGGGGGCCCTGACCAAAAACATTCAGTACTTC. Translated: CASSPWTSGGALTKNIQYF.

The chain carries TRBV19 and TRBJ2-7; 8 bases fit TRBD1. CDR1 and CDR2 from the germline V gene are LNHDA and SQIVND (reference sequence). The V segment lost 5 bases and the J segment 6 bases; nucleotides outside the gene matches: 6. The CDR3 contains 13 residues. The DNA for the CDR3 is TGTGCCAGTAGTCGCCAGGGGGCAGTCGAGCAGTACTTC. This gives the protein CASSRQGAVEQYF.